Listed below are T cell receptor beta chains from one sample, sequenced in a study of blood T cell repertoires in COVID-19. The repertoire was sequenced with immunoSEQ multiplex PCR; TCRdb's copy has only in-frame clones and lacks some. The sample has under 350,000 clones; 80% to 90% are singletons. Source material: peripheral blood. The receptors were gathered from a man between 40 and 49 years old with acute or convalescent COVID-19. The CDR3 runs from the conserved cysteine through the conserved F or W. Each record gives: V gene, J gene, D gene, clone size, CDR3 protein, CDR3 DNA. A D gene is named only where the DNA matches it firmly. Clone size is not always given. Where it is, it says once, few, many or a class for expanded clones.

TRBV10-2	TRBJ2-2	TRBD1	.	CASRVMTGGDTGELFF	TGCGCCAGCAGGGTTATGACAGGGGGCGACACCGGGGAGCTGTTTTTT
TRBV7-8	TRBJ2-2	TRBD1	.	CASSEDREGTGELFF	TGTGCCAGCAGCGAAGACAGGGAAGGGACCGGGGAGCTGTTTTTT
TRBV2	TRBJ2-2	TRBD1	.	CASKQGSSSGELFF	TGTGCCAGCAAACAGGGGTCGAGCTCCGGGGAGCTGTTTTTT
TRBV7-9	TRBJ2-2	.	.	CASRPQGSANTGELFF	TGTGCCAGCAGACCCCAAGGGAGCGCGAACACCGGGGAGCTGTTTTTT
TRBV28	TRBJ1-2	.	.	CASSYGDNNYGYTF	TGTGCCAGCTCCTACGGGGACAATAACTATGGCTACACCTTC
TRBV10-3	TRBJ1-1	.	few	CAISPGGGTFF	TGTGCCATCAGTCCCGGGGGTGGAACTTTCTTT
TRBV7-9	TRBJ1-1	.	.	CASILGGAGTHTEAFF	TGTGCCAGCATCCTCGGGGGGGCAGGAACGCACACTGAAGCTTTCTTT
TRBV6-5	TRBJ2-3	.	.	CASSYSSSLDTQYF	TGTGCCAGCAGTTACTCGTCTAGTCTAGATACGCAGTATTTT
TRBV11-2	TRBJ1-3	.	.	CASSLGARGYGNTIYF	TGTGCCAGCAGCTTAGGTGCTCGGGGTTACGGAAACACCATATATTTT
TRBV19	TRBJ1-6	.	.	CASSLTYPPWSLDSPLHF	TGTGCCAGTAGTCTCACCTACCCTCCTTGGTCATTAGATTCACCCCTCCACTTT
TRBV7-9	TRBJ2-3	.	once	CASSLLTSFTDTQYF	TGTGCCAGCAGCTTATTAACTAGCTTCACAGATACGCAGTATTTT
TRBV27	TRBJ2-7	.	.	CASSFQWGTYEQYF	TGTGCCAGCAGTTTTCAGTGGGGCACGTACGAGCAGTACTTC
TRBV7-2	TRBJ1-2	.	.	CASSLDYDRITYGYTF	TGTGCCAGCAGCTTAGACTATGACAGAATAACCTATGGCTACACCTTC
TRBV7-6	TRBJ2-7	TRBD1	.	CASSLQQGAGYEQYF	TGTGCCAGCAGCTTACAACAGGGGGCCGGCTACGAGCAGTACTTC
TRBV7-6	TRBJ1-5	.	.	CASSFFQGIHSNQPQHF	TGTGCCAGCAGCTTCTTCCAGGGTATCCATAGCAATCAGCCCCAGCATTTT
TRBV14	TRBJ1-1	TRBD1	.	CASTRTGDPGTEAFF	TGTGCCAGCACGCGGACAGGGGATCCGGGCACTGAAGCTTTCTTT
TRBV28	TRBJ1-1	.	.	CASQGRSEAFF	TGTGCCTCCCAAGGTCGGAGTGAAGCTTTCTTT
TRBV19	TRBJ2-7	.	once	CASYRRGWPYEQYF	TGTGCCAGTTACCGGCGGGGATGGCCCTACGAGCAGTACTTC
TRBV5-1	TRBJ2-1	.	.	CASRDQDFYNEQFF	TGCGCCAGCAGAGACCAGGACTTCTACAATGAGCAGTTCTTC
TRBV5-1	TRBJ2-7	.	few	CASSLAAGPYEQYF	TGCGCCAGCAGCTTGGCAGCAGGGCCCTACGAGCAGTACTTC
TRBV6-1	TRBJ1-5	.	.	CASSEGDWQPQHF	TGTGCCAGCAGTGAAGGGGACTGGCAGCCCCAGCATTTT
TRBV6-5	TRBJ2-1	TRBD1	.	CASNKGQGYEQFF	TGTGCCAGCAACAAAGGACAGGGGTATGAGCAGTTCTTC
TRBV7-6	TRBJ2-3	.	.	CASSLSLGGFTDTQYF	TGTGCCAGCAGCTTAAGTCTTGGAGGGTTCACAGATACGCAGTATTTT
TRBV19	TRBJ1-4	.	.	CASSIDQGEELFF	TGTGCCAGTAGTATTGACCAGGGTGAAGAATTGTTTTTT
TRBV5-1	TRBJ1-1	.	.	CASKGPAESTEAFF	TGCGCCAGCAAGGGGCCCGCGGAGAGCACTGAAGCTTTCTTT
TRBV30	TRBJ1-1	.	.	CAGGQLNTEAFF	TGTGCCGGGGGCCAACTGAACACTGAAGCTTTCTTT
TRBV7-8	TRBJ1-1	.	.	CASSFRQITEAFF	TGTGCCAGCAGCTTCCGACAGATCACTGAAGCTTTCTTT
TRBV5-8	TRBJ2-7	TRBD2	once	CASSSLAGLYEQYF	TGTGCCAGCAGCTCACTAGCGGGGTTATACGAGCAGTACTTC
TRBV2	TRBJ1-3	.	.	CASRPSHSGNTIYF	TGTGCCAGCAGACCAAGCCACTCTGGAAACACCATATATTTT
TRBV29-1	TRBJ2-1	TRBD2	.	CSVSRGSSYNEQFF	TGCAGCGTTTCGCGGGGGAGCTCCTACAATGAGCAGTTCTTC
TRBV7-2	TRBJ1-4	TRBD1	once	CASSSDRNFEKLFF	TGTGCCAGCAGCTCGGACAGGAATTTTGAAAAACTGTTTTTT
TRBV6-5	TRBJ1-1	.	.	CASRLMGAQNTEAFF	TGTGCCAGCAGGCTAATGGGGGCCCAGAACACTGAAGCTTTCTTT
TRBV7-9	TRBJ2-7	.	.	CASTEGGAPSYEQYF	TGTGCCAGCACCGAGGGGGGGGCTCCCTCCTACGAGCAGTACTTC
TRBV6-5	TRBJ2-7	.	.	CASALSDEQYF	TGTGCCAGCGCCCTCAGCGACGAGCAGTACTTC
TRBV3-1/TRBV3-2	TRBJ1-1	TRBD1	.	CASSRRTGHEAFF	TGTGCCAGCAGCCGGAGGACAGGCCATGAAGCTTTCTTT
TRBV5-6	TRBJ2-3	.	.	CASSFGGRTDTQYF	TGTGCCAGCAGCTTTGGAGGAAGGACAGATACGCAGTATTTT
TRBV21-1	TRBJ1-5	.	.	CASSGGEGNQPQHF	TGTGCCAGCAGCGGGGGGGAAGGCAATCAGCCCCAGCATTTT
TRBV5-4	TRBJ1-3	TRBD1	.	CASSAAGTGHSGNTIYF	TGTGCCAGCAGCGCGGCCGGGACAGGGCACTCTGGAAACACCATATATTTT
TRBV27	TRBJ2-7	.	.	CASTSGVGEQYF	TGTGCCAGTACCTCAGGGGTGGGTGAGCAGTACTTC
TRBV5-1	TRBJ2-1	.	.	CASSPPGVAYNEQFF	TGCGCCAGCAGCCCGCCGGGGGTTGCCTACAATGAGCAGTTCTTC